A single sample is the source of the 3 T cell receptor beta chains below, sequenced in a study of shared clonotypes between healthy human individuals. Sequenced by immunoSEQ multiplex PCR; TCRdb stores in-frame clones only, minus some. The data show roughly 490,000 clones, 65% to 80% seen once. The sequenced sample was PBMCs. These receptor sequences come from a woman aged 40 to 55 in good health. Some clones in this sample may be carry-over from other donors' samples.

The rearrangement joins TRBV19 to TRBJ2-7; D could derive from TRBD1 or TRBD2 (5 bases each). V was shortened by 4 bases and J by 2 bases, with 15 bases between the two germline ends. Germline V gives CDR1 LNHDA, CDR2 SQIVND (reference sequence). This CDR3 region has 15 residues. DNA for the CDR3: TGTGCCAGTAGTAGGATCCGGGACGGTCCCTACGAGCAGTACTTC. It specifies CASSRIRDGPYEQYF.

On this clone: A single base is all that separates this from a far larger clone, so a read error is likely. The chain employs TRBV11-3 and TRBJ1-1; D uncertain. Germline V gives CDR1 SGHNT, CDR2 YENEEA. The CDR3 is made up of 13 amino acids. The CDR3 sequence: CASSLVENAEAFF. CDR3 nucleotide sequence: TGTGCCAGCAGCTTAGTTGAGAACGCTGAAGCTTTCTTT.

The chain joins TRBV28 to TRBJ2-7, with D perhaps TRBD1 or TRBD2 (5 bases each). The germline V gene encodes CDR1 MDHEN and CDR2 SYDVKM. This CDR3 has 16 amino acids. V gave up 8 bases and J gave up 2 bases, with 22 bases separating them. CDR3 amino acids: CASSPEGDRRAYEQYF. CDR3 sequence (DNA): TGTGCCAGCTCTCCTGAGGGCGACAGAAGAGCCTACGAGCAGTACTTC.